A selection of T cell receptor beta chains follows, all from one sample in a study of blood T cell repertoires in COVID-19. The table came from immunoSEQ multiplex PCR; TCRdb's copy has only in-frame clones and leaves some out. Of approximately 230,000 clones listed, approximately 90% are singletons. Sequencing was performed on peripheral blood. Source of these receptors: a woman aged 25 to 39 with COVID-19, enrolled during active disease. CDR3s include the opening cysteine and the closing phenylalanine or tryptophan. Each record gives: J gene, V gene, CDR3 protein.

>TRBJ1-2|TRBV7-8
CASSLGGLADSNYGYTF
>TRBJ1-5|TRBV19
CASSIDLVAVQPQHF
>TRBJ2-1|TRBV19
CASSIATASDEQFF
>TRBJ2-5|TRBV19
CASRGTGRETQYF
>TRBJ1-5|TRBV24-1
CATSDIQGSQPQHF
>TRBJ2-1|TRBV27
CASSFCGGQFF
>TRBJ2-7|TRBV3-1/TRBV3-2
CASSPTKGILYEQYF
>TRBJ2-7|TRBV4-1
CASSQEQGWDEQYF
>TRBJ2-5|TRBV21-1
CASSEEETQYF
>TRBJ1-6|TRBV7-6
CASSLGQGGSPLHF
>TRBJ2-1|TRBV24-1
CATSDLLFGGDNEQFF
>TRBJ2-7|TRBV2
CASSPYYEQYF
>TRBJ1-2|TRBV2
CASTPGPGSYGYTF
>TRBJ1-1|TRBV6-6
CASSSTGGSTEAFF
>TRBJ2-3|TRBV2
CASKEDRGTTDTQYF
>TRBJ1-5|TRBV18
CASSRQGNNQPQHF
>TRBJ2-3|TRBV7-2
CASSFVMERTDTQYF
>TRBJ2-1|TRBV6-2/TRBV6-3
CASSYYLAGGGEQFF
>TRBJ2-2|TRBV11-2
CASSLDPGGAAGELFF
>TRBJ2-7|TRBV28
CASSRGGEQYF
>TRBJ2-2|TRBV11-3
CASGRRQPDTGELFF
>TRBJ2-3|TRBV10-3
CAISESMWTSGGDTQYF
>TRBJ1-5|TRBV19
CASSTQGAPVQPQHF
>TRBJ1-2|TRBV9
CASSVVLGGDYGYTF
>TRBJ1-4|TRBV18
CASSPGGFEEKLFF
>TRBJ1-6|TRBV2
CASMRTEIESYNSPLHF